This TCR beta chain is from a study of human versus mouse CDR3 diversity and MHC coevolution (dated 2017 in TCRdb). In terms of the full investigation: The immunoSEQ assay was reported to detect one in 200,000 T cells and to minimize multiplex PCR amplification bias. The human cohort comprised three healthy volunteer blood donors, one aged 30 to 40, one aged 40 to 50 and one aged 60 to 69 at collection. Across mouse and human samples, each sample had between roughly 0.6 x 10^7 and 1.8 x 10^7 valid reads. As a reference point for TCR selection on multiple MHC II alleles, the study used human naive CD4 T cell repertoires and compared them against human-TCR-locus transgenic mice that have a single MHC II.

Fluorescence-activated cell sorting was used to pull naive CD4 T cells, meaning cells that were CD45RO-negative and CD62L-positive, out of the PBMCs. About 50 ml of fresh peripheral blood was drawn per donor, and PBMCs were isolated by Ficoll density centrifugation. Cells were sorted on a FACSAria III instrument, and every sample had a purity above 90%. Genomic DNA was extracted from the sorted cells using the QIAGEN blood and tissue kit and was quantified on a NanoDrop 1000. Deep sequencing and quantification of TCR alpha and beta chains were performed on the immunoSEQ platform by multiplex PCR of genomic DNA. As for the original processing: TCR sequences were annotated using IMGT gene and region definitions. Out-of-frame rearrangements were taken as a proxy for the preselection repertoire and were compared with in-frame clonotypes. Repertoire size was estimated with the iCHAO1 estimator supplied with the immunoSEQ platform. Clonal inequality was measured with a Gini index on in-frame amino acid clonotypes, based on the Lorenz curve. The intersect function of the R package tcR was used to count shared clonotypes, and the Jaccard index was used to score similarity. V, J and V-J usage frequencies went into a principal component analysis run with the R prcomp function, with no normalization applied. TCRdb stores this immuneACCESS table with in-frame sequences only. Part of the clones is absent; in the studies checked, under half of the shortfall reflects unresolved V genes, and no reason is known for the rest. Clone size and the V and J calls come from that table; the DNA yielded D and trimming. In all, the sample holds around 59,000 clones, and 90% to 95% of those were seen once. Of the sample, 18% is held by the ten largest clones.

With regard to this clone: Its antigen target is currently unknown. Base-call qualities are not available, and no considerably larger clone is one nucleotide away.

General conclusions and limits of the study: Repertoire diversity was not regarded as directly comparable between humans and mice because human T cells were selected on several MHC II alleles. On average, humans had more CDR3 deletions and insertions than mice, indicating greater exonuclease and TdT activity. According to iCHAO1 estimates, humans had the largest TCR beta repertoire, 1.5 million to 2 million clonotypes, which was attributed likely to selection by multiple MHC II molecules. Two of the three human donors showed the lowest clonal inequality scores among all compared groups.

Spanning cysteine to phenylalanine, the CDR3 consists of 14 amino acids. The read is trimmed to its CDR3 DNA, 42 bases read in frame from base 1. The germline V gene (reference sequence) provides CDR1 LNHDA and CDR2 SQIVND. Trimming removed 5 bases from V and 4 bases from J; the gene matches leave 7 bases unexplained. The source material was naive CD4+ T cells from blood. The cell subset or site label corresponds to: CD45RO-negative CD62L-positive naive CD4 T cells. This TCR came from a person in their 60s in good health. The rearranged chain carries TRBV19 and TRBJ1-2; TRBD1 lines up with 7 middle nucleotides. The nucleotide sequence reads TGTGCCAGTAGTGACAGGGAGGAGGTCTATGGCTACACCTTC. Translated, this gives CASSDREEVYGYTF.